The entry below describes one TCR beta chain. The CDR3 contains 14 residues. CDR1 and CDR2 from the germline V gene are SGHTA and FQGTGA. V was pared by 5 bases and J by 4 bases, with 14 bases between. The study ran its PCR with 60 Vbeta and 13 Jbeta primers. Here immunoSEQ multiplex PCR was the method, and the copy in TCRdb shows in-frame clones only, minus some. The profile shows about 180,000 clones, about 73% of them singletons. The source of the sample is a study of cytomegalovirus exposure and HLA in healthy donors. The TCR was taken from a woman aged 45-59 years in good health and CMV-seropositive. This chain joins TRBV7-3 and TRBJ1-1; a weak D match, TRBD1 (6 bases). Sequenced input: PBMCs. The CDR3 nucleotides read TGTGCCAGCAGCCCCGACGGGGGGCCCACTGAAGCTTTCTTT. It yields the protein CASSPDGGPTEAFF.